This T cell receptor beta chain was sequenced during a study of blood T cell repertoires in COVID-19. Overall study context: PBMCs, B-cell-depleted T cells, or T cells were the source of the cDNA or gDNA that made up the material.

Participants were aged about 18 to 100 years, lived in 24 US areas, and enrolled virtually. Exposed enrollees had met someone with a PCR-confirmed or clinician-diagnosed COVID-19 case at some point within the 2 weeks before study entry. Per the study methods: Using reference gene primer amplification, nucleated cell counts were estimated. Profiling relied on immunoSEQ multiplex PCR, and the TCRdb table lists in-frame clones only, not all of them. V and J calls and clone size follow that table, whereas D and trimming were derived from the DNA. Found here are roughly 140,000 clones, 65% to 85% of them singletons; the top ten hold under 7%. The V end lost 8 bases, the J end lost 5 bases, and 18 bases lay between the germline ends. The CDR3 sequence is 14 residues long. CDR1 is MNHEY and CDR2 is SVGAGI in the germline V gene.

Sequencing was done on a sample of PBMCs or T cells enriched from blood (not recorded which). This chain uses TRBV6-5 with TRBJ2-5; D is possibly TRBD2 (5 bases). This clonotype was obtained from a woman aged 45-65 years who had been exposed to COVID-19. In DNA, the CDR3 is TGTGCCAGCCTGGCGGGCCACGTGGGGGAGACCCAGTACTTC. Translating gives CASLAGHVGETQYF.